The 10 T cell receptor beta chains below were found in one sample sequenced in a study of beta chain features in type 1 diabetes. Every isolated RNA sample was fully reverse transcribed, so sequencing captured expressed TCRB transcripts. Profiled with immunoSEQ multiplex PCR; TCRdb holds only in-frame clones, not every one. The sample contains roughly 150,000 clones, roughly 9.1% of which appear only once. Sequencing was done on a sample of central memory CD4+ T cells from blood. All receptors derive from a woman aged 18 to 35 in good health.

This clone was observed a handful of times. The chain joins TRBV21-1 to TRBJ2-5; TRBD2 reflects the table's D call only, with no check against the DNA. TRBV21-1 is a pseudogene. CDR3 length: 15 residues. CDR3 coding DNA: TGTGCCAGCAGCACCCTAGCGGGAGGGCGGGAGACCCAGTACTTC. Encoded protein: CASSTLAGGRETQYF.

This clone showed up just a few times. The chain's CDR3 is CASGDRLGSPLHF. In DNA, the CDR3 is TGTGCCAGCGGGGACAGGCTGGGTTCACCCCTCCACTTT. V is TRBV2 and J is TRBJ1-6; 8 bases match TRBD1. V dropped 8 bases and J dropped 9; count of bases not matched to a gene: 6. The CDR3 loop spans 13 amino acids. Germline V gene sequence: CDR1 SNHLY, CDR2 FYNNEI.

The chain employs TRBV6-5 and TRBJ1-1, with 7 bases fitting TRBD1. V lost 5 bases to trimming and J lost 7 bases; unmatched junction nucleotides: 10. This CDR3 has 14 amino acids. CDR1 MNHEY and CDR2 SVGAGI come from the germline V gene. CDR3 sequence (DNA): TGTGCCAGCAGTGCGGACAGGTCTTTCCTTGAAGCTTTCTTT. Its translation: CASSADRSFLEAFF.

The table lists this clone with a few counts. The chain uses TRBV5-1 and TRBJ2-1, with TRBD2 identical over 7 bases. After removal of 1 base from V and 4 bases from J, the junction contained 5 bases not matched to a gene. Germline V lookup: CDR1 SGHRS, CDR2 YFSETQ. The CDR3 is 15 residues long. The CDR3 protein is CASSLFAGVYNEQFF. The CDR3 bases are TGCGCCAGCAGCTTGTTTGCGGGAGTTTACAATGAGCAGTTCTTC.

This clone was detected only a few times. The V gene is TRBV2, the J gene TRBJ1-5, with 7 nucleotides matching TRBD1. The germline V gene has CDR1 SNHLY and CDR2 FYNNEI. Trimming at V came to 6 bases and at J to 4 bases, leaving 3 bases not matched to a gene. This CDR3 is built from 13 residues. In nucleotides, the CDR3 is TGTGCCAGCAGCGGCAGGGGGAATCAGCCCCAGCATTTT. Its translation is CASSGRGNQPQHF.

The chain recombines TRBV13 with TRBJ1-3; the D is unclear. Trimming removed 1 base at V and 0 bases at J, with 7 bases between. The CDR3 has 15 residues. Germline V gene data show CDR1 as PRHDT and CDR2 as FYEKMQ (reference sequence). This chain's CDR3 is CASSLAQYSGNTIYF. Here the CDR3 DNA reads TGTGCCAGCAGCTTAGCACAGTACTCTGGAAACACCATATATTTT.

The genes are TRBV9 and TRBJ2-2; 9 bases map to TRBD1. CDR1 is SGDLS and CDR2 is YYNGEE in the germline V gene. This CDR3 spans 14 amino acids. V lost 4 bases, J lost 10 bases, and 8 bases stayed unmatched. Here the CDR3 DNA reads TGTGCCAGCAGCCTCCGACAGGGGGACGAGGAGCTGTTTTTT. Its translation: CASSLRQGDEELFF.

The chain recombines TRBV30 with TRBJ2-1; D may be TRBD1 (6 bases). V lost 3 bases to trimming and J lost 9 bases, with 18 bases between them. Per the germline V gene, CDR1 is GTSNPN and CDR2 is SVGIG (reference sequence). The CDR3 has 14 amino acids. The CDR3 DNA follows: TGTGCCTGGAGGTGGGGCAGGGGCCGCTTTGAGCAGTTCTTC. Encoded protein: CAWRWGRGRFEQFF.

This clone came up many times. Other DNA variants within this sample encode the same CDR3. V usage is TRBV5-1 and J usage is TRBJ2-7, with 7 bases lining up with TRBD1. This CDR3 contains 13 residues. V gave up 4 bases and J gave up 3 bases; unmatched junction bases: 4. Per the germline V gene, CDR1 is SGHRS and CDR2 is YFSETQ. CDR3 sequence: CASSPGQLYEQYF. As DNA, the CDR3 is TGCGCCAGCAGCCCGGGACAGCTCTACGAGCAGTACTTC.

The chain is built from TRBV5-1 and TRBJ2-3; D is perhaps TRBD2 (7 bases). Per the germline V gene, CDR1 is SGHRS and CDR2 is YFSETQ. This CDR3 is 13 amino acids long. V shed 7 bases and J shed 9 bases, with 18 bases lying between them. The DNA of the CDR3 is TGCGCCAGCGAACCCGGAGGGGGGGGAACGCAGTATTTT. It specifies CASEPGGGGTQYF.